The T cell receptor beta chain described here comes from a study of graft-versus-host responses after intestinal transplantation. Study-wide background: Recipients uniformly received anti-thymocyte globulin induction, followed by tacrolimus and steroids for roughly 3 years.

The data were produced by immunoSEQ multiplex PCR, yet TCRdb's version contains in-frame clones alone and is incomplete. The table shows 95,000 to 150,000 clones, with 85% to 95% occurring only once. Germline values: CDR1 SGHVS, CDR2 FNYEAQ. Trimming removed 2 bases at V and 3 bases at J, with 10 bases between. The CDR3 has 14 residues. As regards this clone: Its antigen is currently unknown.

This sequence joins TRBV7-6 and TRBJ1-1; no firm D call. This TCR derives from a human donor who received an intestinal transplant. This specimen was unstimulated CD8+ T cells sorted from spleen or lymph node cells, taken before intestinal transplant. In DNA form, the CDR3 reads TGTGCCAGCAGCTTAAATGGGCTGGACACTGAAGCTTTCTTT. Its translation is CASSLNGLDTEAFF.